A selection of T cell receptor beta chains follows, all from one sample in a study of T cells in Graves' hyperthyroidism and ophthalmopathy. In TCRdb, the multiplex PCR reads were re-called with MiXCR into one record per CDR3 protein. The repertoire consists of about 690,000 distinct CDR3 sequences, with 17% occurring once and the leading ten covering roughly 15%. Sequenced sample: blood. These receptors all come from a man aged 50-60 years with Graves' hyperthyroidism. The CDR3 runs from the conserved cysteine through the conserved F or W. Each record gives: D gene, J gene, V gene, clone size, CDR3 DNA, CDR3 protein. The D gene is left open where the match is weak. Clone size appears in some rows only: once, few, many, or a class for an expanded clone.

D gene: .
J gene: TRBJ1-2
V gene: TRBV28
clone size: many
CDR3 DNA: TGTGCCAGCAGTTTAGATGGACAGATCTATGGCTACACCTTC
CDR3 protein: CASSLDGQIYGYTF

D gene: .
J gene: TRBJ2-7
V gene: TRBV27
clone size: many
CDR3 DNA: TGTGCCAGCAGTTTGGCGGCAGGGGTGTCCTACGAGCAGTACTTC
CDR3 protein: CASSLAAGVSYEQYF

D gene: TRBD1
J gene: TRBJ2-7
V gene: TRBV27
clone size: .
CDR3 DNA: TGTGCCAGCAGTTTAAAGGGGGCAGGGGTCGAGCAGTACTTC
CDR3 protein: CASSLKGAGVEQYF

D gene: TRBD1
J gene: TRBJ2-5
V gene: TRBV7-9
clone size: .
CDR3 DNA: TGTGCCAGCAGCTTTCCCCCGGGACAGGGCCAAGAGACCCAGTACTTC
CDR3 protein: CASSFPPGQGQETQYF

D gene: .
J gene: TRBJ1-1
V gene: TRBV15
clone size: many
CDR3 DNA: TGTGCCACCCGGGATGGCACTGAAGCTTTCTTT
CDR3 protein: CATRDGTEAFF

D gene: .
J gene: TRBJ1-1
V gene: TRBV5-4
clone size: many
CDR3 DNA: TGTGCCAGCAGCTTGTTGGCAGACCTGAACACTGAAGCTTTCTTT
CDR3 protein: CASSLLADLNTEAFF

D gene: TRBD1
J gene: TRBJ1-5
V gene: TRBV10-3
clone size: few
CDR3 DNA: TGTGCCATCAGCCCCGGACAGGGGGCGTCTCAGCCCCAGCATTTT
CDR3 protein: CAISPGQGASQPQHF

D gene: TRBD1
J gene: TRBJ1-5
V gene: TRBV6-1
clone size: many
CDR3 DNA: TGTGCCAGCAGACCGACAGGGGATAGCAATCAGCCCCAGCATTTT
CDR3 protein: CASRPTGDSNQPQHF

D gene: .
J gene: TRBJ1-4
V gene: TRBV12-3/TRBV12-4
clone size: many
CDR3 DNA: TGTGCCAGCAGTTTATCCACGAATGAAAAACTGTTTTTT
CDR3 protein: CASSLSTNEKLFF

D gene: TRBD1
J gene: TRBJ2-7
V gene: TRBV7-9
clone size: many
CDR3 DNA: TGTGCCAGCAGCTTAGCAGGGACAGGCAACGAGCAGTACTTC
CDR3 protein: CASSLAGTGNEQYF

D gene: .
J gene: TRBJ2-7
V gene: TRBV27
clone size: many
CDR3 DNA: TGTGCCAGCAGTTTATTTGGGGACTCGAGCTCCTACGAGCAGTACTTC
CDR3 protein: CASSLFGDSSSYEQYF

D gene: TRBD1
J gene: TRBJ2-5
V gene: TRBV20-1
clone size: many
CDR3 DNA: TGCAGTGCTAGCAGGGGGTCGTACCAAGAGACCCAGTACTTC
CDR3 protein: CSASRGSYQETQYF

D gene: .
J gene: TRBJ2-7
V gene: TRBV7-8
clone size: many
CDR3 DNA: TGTGCCAGCAGCTTAAGACTTGCAGACGAGCAGTACTTC
CDR3 protein: CASSLRLADEQYF

D gene: TRBD1
J gene: TRBJ1-2
V gene: TRBV5-1
clone size: .
CDR3 DNA: TGTGCCAGCAGCCGGACAGGGCGCCCCGAGGACTATGGCTACACCTTC
CDR3 protein: CASSRTGRPEDYGYTF

D gene: .
J gene: TRBJ1-5
V gene: TRBV28
clone size: few
CDR3 DNA: TGTGCCAGCAGTTTCAGGGGAGGCTCTAGCAATCAGCCCCAGCATTTT
CDR3 protein: CASSFRGGSSNQPQHF

D gene: .
J gene: TRBJ2-2
V gene: TRBV28
clone size: .
CDR3 DNA: TGTGCCAGCAGTTCCTCCGGGACACTAAACACCGGGGAGCTGTTTTTT
CDR3 protein: CASSSSGTLNTGELFF

D gene: .
J gene: TRBJ2-3
V gene: TRBV24-1
clone size: many
CDR3 DNA: TGTGCCACCAGTGAATCTACCGGACAGAGCACAGATACGCAGTATTTT
CDR3 protein: CATSESTGQSTDTQYF

D gene: .
J gene: TRBJ2-1
V gene: TRBV28
clone size: many
CDR3 DNA: TGTGCCAGCAGTCCTCTCACTGGTCGTGGCAATGAGCAGTTCTTC
CDR3 protein: CASSPLTGRGNEQFF

D gene: .
J gene: TRBJ2-2
V gene: TRBV20-1
clone size: .
CDR3 DNA: TGCAGTGTTGGCGGCGCGAACACCGGGGAGCTGTTTTTT
CDR3 protein: CSVGGANTGELFF

D gene: TRBD1
J gene: TRBJ2-7
V gene: TRBV3-1
clone size: many
CDR3 DNA: TGTGCCAGCCGACACGGGACAGGGGGCCGGTACGAGCAGTACTTC
CDR3 protein: CASRHGTGGRYEQYF

D gene: .
J gene: TRBJ1-4
V gene: TRBV28
clone size: many
CDR3 DNA: TGTGCCAGCAGTTTAGCGAGTCCCACTGAAAAACTGTTTTTT
CDR3 protein: CASSLASPTEKLFF

D gene: TRBD1
J gene: TRBJ1-2
V gene: TRBV27
clone size: many
CDR3 DNA: TGTGCCAGCAGAGGGACAGGTTCTAACTATGGCTACACCTTC
CDR3 protein: CASRGTGSNYGYTF

D gene: .
J gene: TRBJ1-5
V gene: TRBV5-1
clone size: .
CDR3 DNA: TGCGCCAGCAGCCCAGGGGATTCGGGCGATCAGCCCCAGCATTTT
CDR3 protein: CASSPGDSGDQPQHF

D gene: .
J gene: TRBJ2-3
V gene: TRBV6-1
clone size: .
CDR3 DNA: TGTGCCAGCACTTCTCAGACAAGCTCTAGCACAGATACGCAGTATTTT
CDR3 protein: CASTSQTSSSTDTQYF

D gene: .
J gene: TRBJ2-6
V gene: TRBV7-9
clone size: .
CDR3 DNA: TGTGCCAGCAGCTTACGGGAGACCGGGGCCAACGTCCTGACTTTC
CDR3 protein: CASSLRETGANVLTF

D gene: TRBD1
J gene: TRBJ1-1
V gene: TRBV28
clone size: once
CDR3 DNA: TGTGTCAGCAGGACGGGACAGCTGAACACTGAAGCTTTCTTT
CDR3 protein: CVSRTGQLNTEAFF

D gene: .
J gene: TRBJ1-2
V gene: TRBV12-3/TRBV12-4
clone size: many
CDR3 DNA: TGTGCCACCCGAGAACCCTATGGCTACACCTTC
CDR3 protein: CATREPYGYTF

D gene: .
J gene: TRBJ2-7
V gene: TRBV6-2/TRBV6-3
clone size: many
CDR3 DNA: TGTGCCAGCAGTACTCGGGACCAAACCTACGAGCAGTACTTC
CDR3 protein: CASSTRDQTYEQYF

D gene: .
J gene: TRBJ1-4
V gene: TRBV28
clone size: .
CDR3 DNA: TGTGCCAGCAGCCCGAACTCAGGAGGCGCTAATGAAAAACTGTTTTTT
CDR3 protein: CASSPNSGGANEKLFF

D gene: .
J gene: TRBJ2-5
V gene: TRBV3-1
clone size: many
CDR3 DNA: TGTGCCAGCAGCCTGTTAGAGCAGCGAACCGGGAAAGAGACCCAGTACTTC
CDR3 protein: CASSLLEQRTGKETQYF

D gene: .
J gene: TRBJ1-1
V gene: TRBV30
clone size: many
CDR3 DNA: TGTGCCTGGAGTCCCGGGTTTCCCACTGAAGCTTTCTTT
CDR3 protein: CAWSPGFPTEAFF

D gene: TRBD1
J gene: TRBJ1-6
V gene: TRBV27
clone size: .
CDR3 DNA: TGTGCCAGCAGCCCGTTCGTCGGACAGGGGAATTCACCCCTCCACTTT
CDR3 protein: CASSPFVGQGNSPLHF

D gene: TRBD1
J gene: TRBJ1-2
V gene: TRBV20-1
clone size: few
CDR3 DNA: TGCAGTGCTAGAACACCGGGACAGGGTTTCTATGGCTACACCTTC
CDR3 protein: CSARTPGQGFYGYTF

D gene: TRBD2
J gene: TRBJ2-1
V gene: TRBV7-3
clone size: many
CDR3 DNA: TGTGCCAGCAGCTTAGCCGGGACTAGCGGCTACAATGAGCAGTTCTTC
CDR3 protein: CASSLAGTSGYNEQFF

D gene: .
J gene: TRBJ1-5
V gene: TRBV7-2
clone size: .
CDR3 DNA: TGTGCCAGCAGCCAAGATACGGTATCACAGCCCCAGCATTTT
CDR3 protein: CASSQDTVSQPQHF

D gene: TRBD2
J gene: TRBJ2-7
V gene: TRBV3-1
clone size: few
CDR3 DNA: TGTGCCAGCAGCCGGACTAGCGACTCCTACGAGCAGTACTTC
CDR3 protein: CASSRTSDSYEQYF

D gene: .
J gene: TRBJ2-7
V gene: TRBV29-1
clone size: few
CDR3 DNA: TGCAGTGTCACGGGCAGCGGGACAGCGACCTACGAGCAGTACTTC
CDR3 protein: CSVTGSGTATYEQYF

D gene: TRBD2
J gene: TRBJ2-3
V gene: TRBV4-1
clone size: .
CDR3 DNA: TGCGCCAGCAGCCCAGCCTCTAGCGGGAGGACAGATACGCAGTATTTT
CDR3 protein: CASSPASSGRTDTQYF

D gene: .
J gene: TRBJ2-7
V gene: TRBV19
clone size: .
CDR3 DNA: TGTGCCAGTAGTACCTTGGCGGCCAAAATCTCCGAGCAGTACTTC
CDR3 protein: CASSTLAAKISEQYF

D gene: TRBD2
J gene: TRBJ2-3
V gene: TRBV5-1
clone size: many
CDR3 DNA: TGCGCCAGCAGCTTTGGGACTAGCGGGAGTAGGACAGATACGCAGTATTTT
CDR3 protein: CASSFGTSGSRTDTQYF

D gene: TRBD2
J gene: TRBJ2-2
V gene: TRBV14
clone size: few
CDR3 DNA: TGTGCCAGCAGCCTAGCGGGAGGGAACACCGGGAAGCTGTTTTTT
CDR3 protein: CASSLAGGNTGKLFF

D gene: .
J gene: TRBJ2-3
V gene: TRBV9
clone size: .
CDR3 DNA: TGTGCCAGCAGCGTAGATTGGGCTACCTCCGGCACAGATACGCAGTATTTT
CDR3 protein: CASSVDWATSGTDTQYF

D gene: TRBD1
J gene: TRBJ2-1
V gene: TRBV6-1
clone size: many
CDR3 DNA: TGTGCCAGCAGTCCCCGACAGGGTCGTCCTCCCTACAATGAGCAGTTCTTC
CDR3 protein: CASSPRQGRPPYNEQFF

D gene: TRBD2
J gene: TRBJ2-1
V gene: TRBV5-1
clone size: .
CDR3 DNA: TGCGCCAGCAGCTTAGGGACTAGTTTCAATGAGCAGTTCTTC
CDR3 protein: CASSLGTSFNEQFF